This TCR beta chain was found in a study of early T cells in non-severe SARS-CoV-2 infection (dated by TCRdb to about 2021). At the level of the whole study: Because TCR sequencing was done on bulk RNA from unsorted whole blood, the alpha and beta chains could not be paired. Overall study outcomes, separate from this receptor: VDJdb matching was skewed toward anti-spike CD8 responses and likely underestimated virus-specific expansions by missing private and CD4 specificities.

On this clonotype: No antigen is known for it. Within one base of it there is no much larger clone, and no base qualities were kept.

Libraries were constructed by 5' RACE. The listed sequencing device is NextSeq 500. In the TCR library protocol, unique molecular identifiers were attached to individual cDNA molecules to correct for PCR bias and sequencing error. Sequencing covered both TCR alpha and beta chains, and within each sample the abundances of alpha and beta sequences were tightly co-correlated. The study's own analysis went as follows. V gene, J gene and CDR3 annotation of TCR sequences was performed with Decombinator V4. Expanded TCRs were defined as changing significantly between any two time points under a Poisson model with p below 0.0001. Abundances of TCRs were expressed as counts per million after normalisation to the total number of TCRs sequenced in each sample. TRAV1-2 paired with TRAJ12, TRAJ20 or TRAJ33 defined MAIT TCRs, while TRAV10 paired with TRAJ18 defined iNKT TCRs. VDJdb, accessed 1 November 2021, was searched for CMV, EBV and SARS-CoV-2 annotated TCRs, excluding TCRs annotated for multiple antigens. The public reads were reprocessed in TCRdb via fastp at Q25 and MiXCR, keeping in-frame beta chains. Each CDR3 protein gets just one entry, which takes the most common genes and DNA from the rows behind it. TCRdb, not the original authors, processed these V and J calls. The sample table lists fewer than 40,000 distinct CDR3 sequences, roughly 4% of them with a count of one. The top ten hold 5.5% to 6% of the sample.

Trimming removed 3 bases from V and 3 bases from J, leaving 8 bases between the germline ends. There are 14 amino acids in the CDR3, from cysteine to phenylalanine inclusive. This entry keeps only the CDR3 DNA: 42 bases, framed from base 1. This was a case-control study nested in a cohort of healthcare workers in London, UK, who had nasopharyngeal swab PCR tests and blood samples taken every week. Between 23 and 31 March 2020, the week of the UK lockdown, healthcare workers were enrolled and then followed up weekly for as long as 16 weeks. This chain joins TRBV12-3 or TRBV12-4 to TRBJ1-4; TRBD1 is perhaps the D gene, given 5 matching bases. The source of this sequence is an adult who was a healthcare worker with PCR-confirmed SARS-CoV-2 infection or an uninfected control (not recorded which). The sample was whole blood. The CDR3 protein sequence reads: CASSFRGPNEKLFF. The bases are TGTGCCAGCAGTTTCCGGGGACCTAATGAAAAACTGTTTTTT.